These 13 T cell receptor beta chains share one sample of origin, sequenced in a study of blood T cell repertoires in COVID-19. Sequenced by immunoSEQ multiplex PCR; TCRdb stores in-frame clones only, minus some. The table records about 45,000 clones, 86% of them present only once. Sequencing input: peripheral blood. The receptors derive from a human donor in a cohort sampled during active COVID-19.

The rearrangement joins TRBV5-6 to TRBJ2-2, with D perhaps TRBD1 (5 bases). V was cut by 2 bases and J by 3 bases, with 5 bases left in between. The CDR3 length is 13 residues. In germline, CDR1 is SGHDT, CDR2 YYEEEE. CDR3 sequence (DNA): TGTGCCAGCAGCTTAGGGGACACCGGGGAGCTGTTTTTT. Its protein product is CASSLGDTGELFF. Drawing the rest from reference TRBV5-6 and TRBJ2-2, the complete variable domain is DAGVTQSPTHLIKTRGQQVTLRCSPKSGHDTVSWYQQALGQGPQFIFQYYEEEERQRGNFPDRFSGHQFPNYSSELNVNALLLGDSALYLCASSLGDTGELFFGEGSRLTVL.

V usage is TRBV6-1 and J usage is TRBJ1-5, with unresolved D. Trimming took 3 bases from V and 3 from J, leaving 6 bases between them. The CDR3 runs to 13 residues. CDR1 is MNHNS, CDR2 SASEGT, per germline. As DNA, the CDR3 is TGTGCCAGCAGTGATCACAACAATCAGCCCCAGCATTTT. Its protein product is CASSDHNNQPQHF.

The chain employs TRBV27 and TRBJ2-3; 13 bases map to TRBD2. The CDR3 extends over 17 amino acids. Germline values: CDR1 MNHEY, CDR2 SMNVEV (reference sequence). V trimming: 6 bases; J trimming: 7 bases; junction bases outside the gene matches: 13. For the CDR3, the DNA is TGTGCCAGCAGAGACCAATTGGGACTAGCGGGGACGCATACGCAGTATTTT. Translating it yields CASRDQLGLAGTHTQYF.

The rearrangement joins TRBV6-4 to TRBJ2-7; possible D gene TRBD1, 5 bases. CDR1 is MRHNA, CDR2 SNTAGT, per germline. CDR3 length equals 13 residues. V lost 6 bases to trimming and J lost 3 bases, with 12 bases between them. The CDR3 reads CASSLGRGYEQYF. The DNA for the CDR3 is TGTGCCAGCAGCCTCGGAAGGGGCTACGAGCAGTACTTC.

This rearrangement joins TRBV5-6 to TRBJ1-2; TRBD1 aligns across 8 bases. CDR1 is SGHDT and CDR2 is YYEEEE in the germline V gene. CDR3 size: 12 residues. J gave up 6 bases and V 3 bases, and 1 base lay outside the gene matches. CDR3 region: CASSSTGDGYTF. The CDR3 DNA reads TGTGCCAGCAGCTCGACAGGGGATGGCTACACCTTC.

The gene calls are TRBV5-6 and TRBJ1-2, with 9 nucleotides matching TRBD1. The CDR3 totals 14 residues. Germline CDR1 is SGHDT and CDR2 is YYEEEE. Trimming took 3 bases from V and 6 from J; bases not matched to a gene: 6. DNA for the CDR3: TGTGCCAGCAGCTCGGGGACAGGGATTGATGGCTACACCTTC. Translating it yields CASSSGTGIDGYTF.

In its sample, this clone was seen once. The CDR3 protein is CASATGDAGNTIYF. The CDR3 DNA follows: TGTGCCAGTGCGACAGGGGACGCTGGAAACACCATATATTTT. The chain uses TRBV19 and TRBJ1-3; 8 nucleotides agree with TRBD1. Germline CDR1 LNHDA, CDR2 SQIVND (reference sequence). V gave up 8 bases and J gave up 2 bases; unmatched junction bases: 5. The CDR3 is 14 residues long. Combining the CDR3 with reference TRBV19 and TRBJ1-3 gives the whole variable domain DGGITQSPKYLFRKEGQNVTLSCEQNLNHDAMYWYRQDPGQGLRLIYYSQIVNDFQKGDIAEGYSVSREKKESFPLTVTSAQKNPTAFYLCASATGDAGNTIYFGEGSWLTVV.

With respect to this clone: Other DNA sequences from this sample encode an identical CDR3 as well. The V and J genes are TRBV18 and TRBJ2-3, with a weak D call TRBD2 (5 bases). V lost 2 bases and J lost 3, with 6 bases in between. Per the germline V gene, CDR1 is KGHSH and CDR2 is LQKENI. The CDR3 consists of 13 residues. DNA for the CDR3: TGTGCCAGCTCACCAAGAGGGACAGATACGCAGTATTTT. Its protein product is CASSPRGTDTQYF.

The rearrangement links TRBV7-9 to TRBJ2-5, with a weak D call TRBD1 (6 bases). CDR3 length: 15 amino acids. V was cut by 7 bases and J by 4 bases, with 19 bases left in between. Germline assignment: CDR1 SEHNR and CDR2 FQNEAQ (reference sequence). CDR3 nucleotide sequence: TGTGCCAGCATCGATGGTGGGGGCAGGCGAGAGACCCAGTACTTC. Protein product: CASIDGGGRRETQYF.

J is TRBJ1-5 and V is TRBV5-6; the D is unclear. From germline, CDR1 is SGHDT and CDR2 YYEEEE. Trimming shortened V by 2 bases and J by 8 bases, and 11 bases separated the two germline ends. CDR3 size: 13 residues. CDR3 protein: CASSFAGGKPQHF. The CDR3 bases are TGTGCCAGCAGCTTCGCCGGCGGGAAGCCCCAGCATTTT.

Only one count was recorded for this clone. This rearrangement joins TRBV3-1 (or the pseudogene TRBV3-2) to TRBJ1-1; the D gene is possibly TRBD1 (5 bases). Looked up from germline, CDR1 is LGHDT and CDR2 is YNNKEL (reference sequence). The germline V and J ends were trimmed by 4 bases and 0 bases, with 12 bases remaining between them. This CDR3 comprises 15 residues. Here the CDR3 reads CASSRGETLNTEAFF. In DNA form, the CDR3 reads TGTGCCAGCAGCCGGGGGGAGACCTTGAACACTGAAGCTTTCTTT.

The V gene is TRBV6-1, the J gene TRBJ2-7; no reliable D call. The CDR3 has 12 amino acids. V lost 2 bases and J 3 bases, leaving 5 bases between the germline ends. Germline V lookup: CDR1 MNHNS, CDR2 SASEGT. CDR3 residues: CASSEPFYEQYF. CDR3 sequence (DNA): TGTGCCAGCAGTGAACCCTTCTACGAGCAGTACTTC.

The CDR3 DNA follows: TGTGCCAGTAGTATCCTCAGCGGGGGGGCCTTTGAGCAGTTCTTC. Translation gives CASSILSGGAFEQFF. The V call is TRBV19, the J call TRBJ2-1; 10 bases agree with TRBD2. This CDR3 has 15 residues. V was pared by 3 bases and J by 9 bases, with 8 bases of the junction left unmatched. Germline loops: CDR1 LNHDA, CDR2 SQIVND (reference sequence).